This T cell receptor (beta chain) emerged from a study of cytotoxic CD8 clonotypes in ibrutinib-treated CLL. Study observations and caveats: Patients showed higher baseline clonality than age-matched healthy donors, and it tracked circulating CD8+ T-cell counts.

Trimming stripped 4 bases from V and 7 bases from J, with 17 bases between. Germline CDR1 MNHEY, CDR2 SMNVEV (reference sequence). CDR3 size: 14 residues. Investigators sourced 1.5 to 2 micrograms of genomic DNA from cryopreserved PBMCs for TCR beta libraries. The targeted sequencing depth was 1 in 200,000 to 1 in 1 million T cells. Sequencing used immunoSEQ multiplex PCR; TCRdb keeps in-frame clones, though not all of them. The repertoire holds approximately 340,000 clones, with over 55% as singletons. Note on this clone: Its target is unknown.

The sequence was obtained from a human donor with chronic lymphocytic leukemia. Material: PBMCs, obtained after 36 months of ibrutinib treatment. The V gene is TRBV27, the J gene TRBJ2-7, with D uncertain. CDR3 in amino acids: CASSSIVGPYEQYF. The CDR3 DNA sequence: TGTGCCAGCAGTTCCATAGTGGGTCCGTATGAGCAGTACTTC.